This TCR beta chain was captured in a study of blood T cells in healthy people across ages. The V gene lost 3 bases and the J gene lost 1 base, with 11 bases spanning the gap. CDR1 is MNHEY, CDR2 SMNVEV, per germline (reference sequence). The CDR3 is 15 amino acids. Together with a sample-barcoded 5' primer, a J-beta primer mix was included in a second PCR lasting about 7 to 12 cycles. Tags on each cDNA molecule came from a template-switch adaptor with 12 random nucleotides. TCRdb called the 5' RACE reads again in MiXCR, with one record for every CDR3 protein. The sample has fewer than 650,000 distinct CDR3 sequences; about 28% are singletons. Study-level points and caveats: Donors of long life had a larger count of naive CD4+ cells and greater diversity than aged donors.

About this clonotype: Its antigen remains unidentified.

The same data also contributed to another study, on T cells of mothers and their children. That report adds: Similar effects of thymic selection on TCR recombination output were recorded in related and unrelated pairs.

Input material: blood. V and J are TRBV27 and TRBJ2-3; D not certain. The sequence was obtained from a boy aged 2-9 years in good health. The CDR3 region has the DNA TGTGCCAGCAGTTTCTACACAAGAGGCACAGATACGCAGTATTTT. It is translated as CASSFYTRGTDTQYF.